This T cell receptor beta chain was recorded in a study of blood T cell repertoires in COVID-19. Study information: T cells, B-cell-depleted T cells, or PBMCs supplied cDNA or gDNA.

Germline V lookup: CDR1 LNHDA, CDR2 SQIVND (reference sequence). This CDR3 comprises 13 residues. Trimming cost V 6 bases and J 7 bases, with 12 bases left between them. The table came from immunoSEQ multiplex PCR; TCRdb's copy has only in-frame clones and leaves some out. The sample contains about 150,000 clones, about 86% of which appear only once. The V gene is TRBV19, the J gene TRBJ1-4, with TRBD1 as a possible D gene (6 bases). The TCR comes from a man aged 50 to 59 with active or convalescent COVID-19. The sample taken for sequencing was peripheral blood. CDR3 bases: TGTGCCAGTAGACCTGGACAGTTTGAAAAACTGTTTTTT. As protein: CASRPGQFEKLFF.